This T cell receptor beta chain was recovered during a study of blood T cell repertoires in COVID-19. About the study: COVID-19 samples from acute and convalescent phases originated in the United States, Italy and Spain. Sources were T cells, B-cell-depleted T cells, or PBMCs; the material itself was cDNA or gDNA.

As processed by the authors: Estimation of nucleated cell counts was performed using reference gene primer amplification. Here immunoSEQ multiplex PCR was the method, and the copy in TCRdb shows in-frame clones only, minus some. The DNA gave D and trimming, while V, J and clone size come from that table. The table has 300,000 to 350,000 clones, 83% seen once; the top ten hold 2.5% to 3.5%. The CDR3 contains 17 residues. Trimming removed 0 bases from V and 0 bases from J, with 12 bases in between. From germline, CDR1 is LGHDT and CDR2 YNNKEL (reference sequence). This chain links TRBV3-1 (or the pseudogene TRBV3-2) with TRBJ2-1; no clear D gene. The sample was peripheral blood. This clonotype was obtained from a man aged 25 to 40 with active or convalescent COVID-19. CDR3 region: CASSQDGSPSSYNEQFF. CDR3 DNA: TGTGCCAGCAGCCAAGATGGTAGTCCGAGCTCCTACAATGAGCAGTTCTTC.